This T cell receptor beta chain came from a study of T cells in localized non-small cell lung cancer. This CDR3 has 16 amino acids. V was clipped by 0 bases and J by 4 bases, with 15 bases between them. In germline, CDR1 is MNHEY, CDR2 SVGAGI. The table lists this clone with a count of one. Antigen specificity is unknown. Regarding the study as a whole: Peak T cell clonality was found in uninvolved adjacent lung, exceeding tumor. Heterogeneity remains possible, as sequencing covered one tumor region only.

Generated by immunoSEQ multiplex PCR, the TCRdb table keeps only in-frame clones and is missing some. The sample holds approximately 5,200 clones, 75% to 90% seen once. J is TRBJ2-5 and V is TRBV6-5; a possible D gene is TRBD1 (6 bases). The sequences come from PBMCs, collected before any cancer treatment. This receptor was taken from a woman aged 40 to 75 with stage II lung adenocarcinoma. The CDR3 DNA follows: TGTGCCAGCAGTTACTCCTTTACAGGGTACGGAGAGACCCAGTACTTC. Its protein is CASSYSFTGYGETQYF.